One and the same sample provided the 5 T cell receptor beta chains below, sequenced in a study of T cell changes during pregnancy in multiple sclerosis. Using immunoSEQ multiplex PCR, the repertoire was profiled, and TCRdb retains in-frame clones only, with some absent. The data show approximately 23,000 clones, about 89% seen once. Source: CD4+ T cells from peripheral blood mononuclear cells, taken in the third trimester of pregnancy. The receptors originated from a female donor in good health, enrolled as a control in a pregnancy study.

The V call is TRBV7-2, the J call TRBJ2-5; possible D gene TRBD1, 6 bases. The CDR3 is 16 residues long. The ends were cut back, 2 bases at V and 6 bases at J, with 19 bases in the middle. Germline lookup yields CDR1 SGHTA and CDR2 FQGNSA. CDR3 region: CASSLRPTGPAQTQYF. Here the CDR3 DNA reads TGTGCCAGCAGCTTACGTCCGACAGGCCCCGCGCAGACCCAGTACTTC. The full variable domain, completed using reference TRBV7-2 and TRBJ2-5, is GAGVSQSPSNKVTEKGKDVELRCDPISGHTALYWYRQSLGQGLEFLIYFQGNSAPDKSGLPSDRFSAERTGGSVSTLTIQRTQQEDSAVYLCASSLRPTGPAQTQYFGPGTRLLVL.

The CDR3: CASSQLNRGGLDTQYF. CDR3 in DNA: TGTGCCAGCAGCCAATTGAATCGGGGGGGCCTGGATACGCAGTATTTT. V is TRBV14 and J is TRBJ2-3, with 8 bases fitting TRBD2. This CDR3 region has 16 residues. Germline CDR1 and CDR2: SGHDN and FVKESK. Losses at the gene ends were 2 bases for V and 6 bases for J; bases not matched to a gene: 10.

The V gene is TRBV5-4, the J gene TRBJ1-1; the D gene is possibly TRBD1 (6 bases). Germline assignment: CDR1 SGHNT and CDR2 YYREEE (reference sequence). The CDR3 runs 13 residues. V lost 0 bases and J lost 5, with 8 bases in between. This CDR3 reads CASSLAGQTEAFF. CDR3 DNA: TGTGCCAGCAGCTTGGCTGGACAGACTGAAGCTTTCTTT.

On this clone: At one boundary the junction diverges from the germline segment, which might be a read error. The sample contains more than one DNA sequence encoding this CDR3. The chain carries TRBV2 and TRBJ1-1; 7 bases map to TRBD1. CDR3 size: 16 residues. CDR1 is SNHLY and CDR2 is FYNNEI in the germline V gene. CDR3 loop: CASSRQGGGRNTEAFF. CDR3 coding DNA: TGTGCCAGCAGTCGACAGGGAGGTGGGAGGAACACTGAAGCCTTCTTT.

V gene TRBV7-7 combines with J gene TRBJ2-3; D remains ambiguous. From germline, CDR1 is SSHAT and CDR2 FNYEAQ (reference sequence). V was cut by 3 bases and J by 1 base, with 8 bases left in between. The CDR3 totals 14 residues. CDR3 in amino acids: CASSFDRGTDTQYF. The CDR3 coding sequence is TGTGCCAGCAGCTTTGACCGGGGCACAGATACGCAGTATTTT.